These 5 T cell receptor beta chains were all obtained from the same sample, sequenced in a study of T cells in Graves' hyperthyroidism and ophthalmopathy. Researchers amplified the TCR beta CDR3 regions from RNA transcripts. A set of HTBI primers served as the primers for a first-round RT-PCR of the TCR CDR3. From the multiplex PCR reads, TCRdb called clonotypes with MiXCR, one entry per CDR3 protein. This table has 500,000 to 750,000 distinct CDR3 sequences, more than 13% appearing once. Sequencing used blood. These receptors were taken from a woman aged 18-29 years with Graves' ophthalmopathy.

The gene calls are TRBV19 and TRBJ2-1; D ambiguous. In germline, CDR1 is LNHDA, CDR2 SQIVND (reference sequence). This CDR3 is 13 amino acids long. Trimming stripped 3 bases from V and 3 bases from J, with 6 bases between. The CDR3 DNA reads TGTGCCAGTAGTATCTGGGACTACAATGAGCAGTTCTTC. Translation: CASSIWDYNEQFF.

V usage is TRBV28 and J usage is TRBJ2-4; 8 bases are shared with TRBD1. Germline CDR1 and CDR2: MDHEN and SYDVKM. Trimming cost V 3 bases and J 3 bases; bases outside gene matches: 7. The CDR3 consists of 16 residues. In nucleotides, the CDR3 is TGTGCCAGCAGTTTCCCGGCAGGGGGCAACAAAAACATTCAGTACTTC. Its translation: CASSFPAGGNKNIQYF.

This clonotype was counted at least ten times. The rearrangement uses TRBV30 and TRBJ1-5, with D possibly matching TRBD1 (5 bases). In germline, CDR1 is GTSNPN, CDR2 SVGIG (reference sequence). V dropped 1 base and J dropped 6 bases, with 10 bases sitting between them. This CDR3 has 13 amino acids. The CDR3 nucleotides read TGTGCCTGGAGTGGGCAGGGAAGTCAGCCCCAGCATTTT. Its protein is CAWSGQGSQPQHF.

This clonotype came up many times. The V and J genes are TRBV6-2 or TRBV6-3 and TRBJ2-1; 10 bases align to TRBD1. J was trimmed by 6 bases and V by 2 bases; bases with no gene match: 7. The CDR3 has 16 residues. Germline assignment: CDR1 MNHEY and CDR2 SVGEGT. The CDR3 protein is CASSYQSGTGVNEQFF. CDR3 coding DNA: TGTGCCAGCAGTTACCAGTCCGGGACAGGGGTCAATGAGCAGTTCTTC.

V is TRBV13 and J is TRBJ2-6, with D uncertain. Deletions cut 3 bases from V and 4 bases from J, with 7 bases between. The CDR3 sequence is 14 residues long. Looked up from germline, CDR1 is PRHDT and CDR2 is FYEKMQ (reference sequence). CDR3 nucleotides: TGTGCCAGCAGCTTCTGGGAAGGGGCCAACGTCCTGACTTTC. This gives the protein CASSFWEGANVLTF.